These T cell receptor beta chains were read from a single sample in a study of molecular identifiers for immune sequencing clone quantification. TCRdb reprocessed the PCR reads with MiXCR, giving one entry per CDR3 protein. The sample has roughly 630,000 distinct CDR3 sequences, about 25% seen once. Sequencing was performed on naive CD8+ T cells from blood, with Jurkat cell RNA spiked in. All receptors come from a human donor in good health. Some libraries in this study had Jurkat cell RNA spiked in. CDR3s include the opening cysteine and the closing phenylalanine or tryptophan.

j_call v_call cdr3_aa
TRBJ2-3 TRBV29-1 CSVEIRSNTDTQYF
TRBJ2-7 TRBV28 CASVPRDRGTEQYF
TRBJ1-1 TRBV5-6 CASSPGTNEAFF
TRBJ2-5 TRBV3-1 CASSQQGLAGDITQYF
TRBJ2-3 TRBV2 CAGRTSPTDTQYF
TRBJ2-7 TRBV7-2 CASSAYPPGQISYEQYF
TRBJ2-7 TRBV27 CASSHRGTVYEQYF
TRBJ1-1 TRBV19 CASSIPRLNTEAFF
TRBJ2-4 TRBV11-2 CASSLASPASIQYF
TRBJ2-2 TRBV7-9 CASSPRPGLNTGELFF
TRBJ1-1 TRBV29-1 CSVTQSNTEAFF
TRBJ1-5 TRBV28 CASSSGFNQPQHF
TRBJ1-1 TRBV30 CAWSSGSFAFF
TRBJ1-2 TRBV19 CASSDGPLNYGYTF
TRBJ2-7 TRBV30 CARSSGTGRSEQYF
TRBJ2-7 TRBV4-3 CASSQDPTGTVTYEQYF
TRBJ2-7 TRBV21-1 CASSKVRGVVEQYF
TRBJ2-1 TRBV30 CAWTPRGLAGVRERFF
TRBJ2-7 TRBV3-1 CASSQVEEGQYF
TRBJ1-1 TRBV4-2 CASSHGDTEAFF
TRBJ2-2 TRBV20-1 CSAEGQFGELFF
TRBJ1-1 TRBV27 CASSLYTSTEAFF
TRBJ2-7 TRBV9 CASSVEGTSGSRYEQYF
TRBJ2-1 TRBV7-2 CASSFPTGTSDNEQFF
TRBJ1-1 TRBV6-5 CASSLTGINTEAFF
TRBJ2-7 TRBV7-2 CASSLAMSYEQYF
TRBJ2-2 TRBV5-1 CASRPGTLNTGELFF
TRBJ1-1 TRBV6-2/TRBV6-3 CASSYYMGAFF
TRBJ1-1 TRBV5-8 CASSLGGGREAFF
TRBJ1-1 TRBV6-5 CAIMRGTGDYTEAFF
TRBJ2-5 TRBV5-6 CASSVAQEETQYF
TRBJ2-2 TRBV7-9 CASSSPDRGPQGGELFF